The next 5 T cell receptor beta chains were all read from a single sample in a study of PD-1 blockade in classical Hodgkin lymphoma. As for time point: newly diagnosed, previously untreated cHL patient sample. The data were produced by immunoSEQ multiplex PCR, yet TCRdb's version contains in-frame clones alone and is incomplete. In the table there are roughly 70,000 clones, over 90% of which are singletons. Sequencing was carried out using peripheral blood mononuclear cells (PBMCs). The origin of the receptors is a human donor with classical Hodgkin lymphoma.

The chain combines TRBV4-1 with TRBJ1-1; 7 bases are shared with TRBD1. The CDR3 contains 13 residues. V trimming: 1 base; J trimming: 11 bases; junction bases outside the gene matches: 7. CDR1 and CDR2 from the germline V gene are MGHRA and YSYEKL. The CDR3 region has the DNA TGCGCCAGCAGCCAAGTTAATACAGGGGATGCTTTCTTT. This encodes CASSQVNTGDAFF.

This sequence joins TRBV4-1 and TRBJ1-4; no definite D call. The CDR3 contains 14 residues. Trimming cost V 4 bases and J 5 bases, with 11 bases left between them. In germline, CDR1 is MGHRA, CDR2 YSYEKL. CDR3 in amino acids: CASSPYRVNEKLFF. The CDR3 DNA is TGCGCCAGCAGCCCTTACCGGGTAAATGAAAAACTGTTTTTT.

The rearrangement uses TRBV2 and TRBJ2-5; D possibly corresponds to TRBD2 (5 bases). Trimming cost V 3 bases and J 2 bases, with 7 bases left between them. Looked up from germline, CDR1 is SNHLY and CDR2 is FYNNEI. The length of the CDR3 is 13 residues. CDR3 residues: CASSDGVQETQYF. DNA for the CDR3: TGTGCCAGCAGTGACGGGGTACAAGAGACCCAGTACTTC.

This clone has a handful of counts. CDR3 region: CASRGLAGGQETQYF. The CDR3 DNA follows: TGTGCCAGCCGGGGACTAGCGGGGGGGCAAGAGACCCAGTACTTC. V and J are TRBV6-5 and TRBJ2-5; 16 bases match TRBD2. The CDR3 is made up of 15 amino acids. The junction had 2 bases not matched to a gene; V was cut back by 8 bases and J by 2 bases. Germline V gene lookup returns CDR1 MNHEY and CDR2 SVGAGI.

V and J are TRBV19 and TRBJ1-1; D gene ambiguous. Germline-derived CDR1 and CDR2 are LNHDA and SQIVND (reference sequence). V shed 4 bases and J shed 4 bases, with 13 bases lying between them. The CDR3 sequence is 14 residues long. CDR3 in amino acids: CASSNRGISTEAFF. CDR3 DNA sequence: TGTGCCAGTAGTAATCGTGGGATTTCCACTGAAGCTTTCTTT.